This T cell receptor beta chain is drawn from a study of cytomegalovirus exposure and HLA in healthy donors. The PCR used 60 Vbeta and 13 Jbeta primers. Profiled with immunoSEQ multiplex PCR; TCRdb holds only in-frame clones, not every one. The sample lists 110,000 to 150,000 clones, around three quarters occurring once. Germline loops: CDR1 MDHEN, CDR2 SYDVKM. Trimming shortened V by 6 bases and J by 5 bases, and 16 bases separated the two germline ends. The CDR3 covers 14 residues. The source is a woman between 55 and 75 years old in good health and CMV-seropositive. The specimen was PBMCs. The gene calls are TRBV28 and TRBJ1-2, with D perhaps matching TRBD1 (6 bases). The CDR3 protein is CASSLPRGQYGYTF. DNA for the CDR3: TGTGCCAGCAGCCTCCCCAGGGGCCAATATGGCTACACCTTC.